This T cell receptor beta chain came from a study of T cells after yellow fever vaccination. Study background: SMART-Seq v4 Ultra Low Input served to prepare low-cell-number fractions. Study-level findings and limits: The secondary response showed a weaker magnitude and a faster peak, day 5 versus 15. Detected again after the booster were most primary-vaccination clones, at almost 97% CD4 and around 91% CD8.

This clonotype has ten or more counts. Its target is not known. A universal primer site and UMIs were added as TCR cDNA was made by 5'RACE template switching. Each CDR3 protein gets one entry after TCRdb re-called the 5' RACE reads with MiXCR. The repertoire holds some 290,000 distinct CDR3 sequences, roughly 10% seen once, with approximately 3.3% in the top ten. Trimming pared 7 bases from V and 1 base from J, leaving 8 bases between. This CDR3 region has 13 residues. Germline V gene lookup returns CDR1 SNHLY and CDR2 FYNNEI. The J gene is TRBJ1-5, the V gene TRBV2; D remains unclear. This receptor was identified in a man younger than 30 who received the YFV17D yellow fever vaccine. The sequences come from CD4+ T cells sorted from PBMCs, collected 45 days after the yellow fever booster vaccination. DNA of the CDR3: TGTGCCAGCACCCCTGAGAGCAATCAGCCCCAGCATTTT. Protein: CASTPESNQPQHF.